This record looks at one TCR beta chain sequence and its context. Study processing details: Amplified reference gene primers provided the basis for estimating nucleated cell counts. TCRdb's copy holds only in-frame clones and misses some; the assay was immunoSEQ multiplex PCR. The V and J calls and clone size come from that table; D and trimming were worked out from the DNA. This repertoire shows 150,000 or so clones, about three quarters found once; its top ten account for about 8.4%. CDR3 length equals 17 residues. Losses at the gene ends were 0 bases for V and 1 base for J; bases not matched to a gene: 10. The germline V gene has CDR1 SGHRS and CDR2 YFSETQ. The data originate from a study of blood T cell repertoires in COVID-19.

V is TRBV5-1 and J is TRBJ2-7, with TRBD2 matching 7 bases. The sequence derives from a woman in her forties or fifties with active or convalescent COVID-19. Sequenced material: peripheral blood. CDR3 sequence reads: CASSLEGVSGYSYEQYF. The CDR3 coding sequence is TGCGCCAGCAGCTTGGAGGGTGTTAGCGGGTATTCCTACGAGCAGTACTTC.